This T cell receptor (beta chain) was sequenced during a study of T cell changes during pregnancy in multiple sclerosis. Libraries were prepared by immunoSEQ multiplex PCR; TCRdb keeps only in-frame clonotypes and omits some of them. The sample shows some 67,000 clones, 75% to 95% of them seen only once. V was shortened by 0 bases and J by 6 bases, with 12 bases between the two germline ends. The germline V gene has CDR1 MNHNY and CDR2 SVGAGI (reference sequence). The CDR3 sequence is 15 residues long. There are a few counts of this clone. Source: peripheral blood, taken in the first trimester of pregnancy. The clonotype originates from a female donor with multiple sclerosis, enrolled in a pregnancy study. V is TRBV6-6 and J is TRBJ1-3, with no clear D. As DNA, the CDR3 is TGTGCCAGCAGTTACTCGGTCCCTGGGCCAAACACCATATATTTT. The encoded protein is CASSYSVPGPNTIYF.